The TCR beta chain under discussion was sequenced for a study of T cells in Graves' hyperthyroidism and ophthalmopathy. Findings of the study overall: Among clonotypes expanded in thyroid above 0.001, most were also found in blood. Separating ophthalmopathy from stable hyperthyroidism was achieved by a 13 V-J model.

Notes on this clonotype: Its specificity is not known. Relative to the germline gene, one junction end is altered; a read error may explain this.

A NOSPECS grade of at least 4, a Clinical Activity Score of at least 3 and duration under 3 months were recorded in ophthalmopathy patients. The PBMCs studied were ones that came from around 10 ml fresh peripheral blood. The CDR3 consists of 12 residues. From germline, CDR1 is SGHTA and CDR2 FQGNSA. The source material, RNA transcripts, was used to amplify TCR beta CDR3 regions. The primer set for the first-round RT-PCR of the TCR CDR3 was HTBI. TCRdb re-analysed the multiplex PCR reads in MiXCR, keeping a single row per CDR3 protein. This table holds about 530,000 distinct CDR3 sequences, 17% found once.

This TCR came from a woman younger than 35 with Graves' ophthalmopathy. The source material was blood. This chain connects TRBV7-2 to TRBJ2-2, with D hard to call. CDR3: CASSLNTEELFF. Written as DNA, the CDR3 is TGTGCCAGCAGCCTGAACACCGAGGAGCTGTTTTTT. The full variable domain, its missing parts supplied by reference TRBV7-2 and TRBJ2-2, is GAGVSQSPSNKVTEKGKDVELRCDPISGHTALYWYRQSLGQGLEFLIYFQGNSAPDKSGLPSDRFSAERTGGSVSTLTIQRTQQEDSAVYLCASSLNTEELFFGEGSRLTVL.